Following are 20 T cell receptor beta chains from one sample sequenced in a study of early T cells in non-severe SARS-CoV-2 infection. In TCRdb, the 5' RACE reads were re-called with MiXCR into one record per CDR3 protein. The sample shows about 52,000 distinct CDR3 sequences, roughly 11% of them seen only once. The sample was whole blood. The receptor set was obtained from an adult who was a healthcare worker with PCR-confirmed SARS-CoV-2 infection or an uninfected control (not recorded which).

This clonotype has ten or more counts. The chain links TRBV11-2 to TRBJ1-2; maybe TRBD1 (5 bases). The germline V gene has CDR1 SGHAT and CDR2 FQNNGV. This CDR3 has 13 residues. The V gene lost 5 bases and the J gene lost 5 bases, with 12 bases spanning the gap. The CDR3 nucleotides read TGTGCCAGCAGCCCTCCAGGGAGGTATGGCTACACCTTC. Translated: CASSPPGRYGYTF.

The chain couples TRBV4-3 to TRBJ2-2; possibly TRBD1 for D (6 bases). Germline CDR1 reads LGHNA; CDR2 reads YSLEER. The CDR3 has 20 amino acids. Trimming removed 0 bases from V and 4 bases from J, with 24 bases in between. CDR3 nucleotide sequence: TGCGCCAGCAGCCAAGATGTAGGATCGTGGGGCAGGGGAGTCACCGGGGAGCTGTTTTTT. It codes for CASSQDVGSWGRGVTGELFF.

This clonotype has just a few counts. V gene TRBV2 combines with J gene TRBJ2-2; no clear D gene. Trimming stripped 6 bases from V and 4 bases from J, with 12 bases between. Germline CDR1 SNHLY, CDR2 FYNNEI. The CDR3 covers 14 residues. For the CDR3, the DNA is TGTGCCAGCAGCGCGACCATGGCCACCGGGGAGCTGTTTTTT. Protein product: CASSATMATGELFF.

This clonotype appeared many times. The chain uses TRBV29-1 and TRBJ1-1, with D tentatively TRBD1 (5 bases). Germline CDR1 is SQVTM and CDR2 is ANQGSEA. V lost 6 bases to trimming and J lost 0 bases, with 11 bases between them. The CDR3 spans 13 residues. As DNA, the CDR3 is TGCAGCGTAGGGGTGGGGATGAACACTGAAGCTTTCTTT. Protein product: CSVGVGMNTEAFF.

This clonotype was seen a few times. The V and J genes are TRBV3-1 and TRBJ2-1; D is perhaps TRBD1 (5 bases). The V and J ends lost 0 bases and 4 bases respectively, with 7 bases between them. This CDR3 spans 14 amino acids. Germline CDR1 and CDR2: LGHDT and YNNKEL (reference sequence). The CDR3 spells CASSQEGPYNEQFF. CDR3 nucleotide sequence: TGTGCCAGCAGCCAAGAGGGGCCTTACAATGAGCAGTTCTTC.

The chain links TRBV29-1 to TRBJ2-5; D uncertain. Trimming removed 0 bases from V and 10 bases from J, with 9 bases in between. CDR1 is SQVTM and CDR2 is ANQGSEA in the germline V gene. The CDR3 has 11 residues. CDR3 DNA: TGCAGCGTTGAAGATTTAGGGATCCAGTACTTC. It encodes CSVEDLGIQYF.

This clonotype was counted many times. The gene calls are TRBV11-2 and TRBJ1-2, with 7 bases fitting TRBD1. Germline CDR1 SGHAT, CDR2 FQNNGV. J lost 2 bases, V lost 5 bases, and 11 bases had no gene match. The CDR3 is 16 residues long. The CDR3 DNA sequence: TGTGCCAGCAGCCGAGGCCGACAGGGCGGGAACTATGGCTACACCTTC. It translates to CASSRGRQGGNYGYTF.

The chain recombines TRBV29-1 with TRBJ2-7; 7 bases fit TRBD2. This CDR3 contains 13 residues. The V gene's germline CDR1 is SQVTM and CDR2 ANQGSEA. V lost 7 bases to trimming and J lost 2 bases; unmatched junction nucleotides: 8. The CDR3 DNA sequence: TGCAGCGCCGGGGGGACTTTTACCTACGAGCAGTACTTC. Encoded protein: CSAGGTFTYEQYF.

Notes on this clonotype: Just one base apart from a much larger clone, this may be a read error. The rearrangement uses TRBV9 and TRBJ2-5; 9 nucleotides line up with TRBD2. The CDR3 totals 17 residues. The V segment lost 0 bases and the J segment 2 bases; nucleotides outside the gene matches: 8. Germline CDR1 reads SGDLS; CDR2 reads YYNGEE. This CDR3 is CASSVGASGVAQETQYF. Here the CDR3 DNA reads TGTGCCAGCAGCGTAGGAGCTAGCGGGGTCGCACAAGAGACCCAGTACTTC.

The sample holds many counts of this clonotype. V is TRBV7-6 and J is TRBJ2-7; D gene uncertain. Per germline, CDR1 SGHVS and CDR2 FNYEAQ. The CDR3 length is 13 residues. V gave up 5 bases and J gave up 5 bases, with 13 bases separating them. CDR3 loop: CASSPPWPDEQYF. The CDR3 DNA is TGTGCCAGCAGCCCGCCTTGGCCCGACGAGCAGTACTTC.

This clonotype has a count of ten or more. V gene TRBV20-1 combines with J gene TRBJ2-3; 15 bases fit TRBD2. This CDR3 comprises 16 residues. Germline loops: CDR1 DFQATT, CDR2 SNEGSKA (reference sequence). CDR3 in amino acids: CSCGTSGRKRTDTQYF. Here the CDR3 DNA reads TGCAGCTGTGGGACTAGCGGGAGGAAAAGAACAGATACGCAGTATTTT.

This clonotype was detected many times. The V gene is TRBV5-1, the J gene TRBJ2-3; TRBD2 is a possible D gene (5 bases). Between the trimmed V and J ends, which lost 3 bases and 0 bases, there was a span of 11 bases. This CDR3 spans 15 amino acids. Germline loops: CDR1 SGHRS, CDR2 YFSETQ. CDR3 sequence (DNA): TGCGCCAGCAGCTCTGGACTTAGGAGCACAGATACGCAGTATTTT. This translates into CASSSGLRSTDTQYF.

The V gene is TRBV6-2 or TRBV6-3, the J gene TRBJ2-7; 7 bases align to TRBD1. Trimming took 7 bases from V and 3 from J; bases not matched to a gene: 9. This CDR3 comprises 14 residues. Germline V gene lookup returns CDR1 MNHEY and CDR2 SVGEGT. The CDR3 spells CASIRATGHYEQYF. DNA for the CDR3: TGTGCCAGCATTCGAGCGACAGGGCACTACGAGCAGTACTTC.

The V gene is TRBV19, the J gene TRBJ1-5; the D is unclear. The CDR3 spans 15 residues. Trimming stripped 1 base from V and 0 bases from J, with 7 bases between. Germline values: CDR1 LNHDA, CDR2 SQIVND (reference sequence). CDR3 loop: CASSIAIYSNQPQHF. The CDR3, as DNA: TGTGCCAGTAGTATAGCGATCTATAGCAATCAGCCCCAGCATTTT.

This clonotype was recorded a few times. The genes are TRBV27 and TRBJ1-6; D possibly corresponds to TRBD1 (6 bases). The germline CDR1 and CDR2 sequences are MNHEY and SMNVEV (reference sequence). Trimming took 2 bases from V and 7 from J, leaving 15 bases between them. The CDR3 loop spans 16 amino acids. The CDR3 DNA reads TGTGCCAGCAGTTTAGGTTTGCGGACAGCGAATTCACCCCTCCACTTT. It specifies CASSLGLRTANSPLHF.

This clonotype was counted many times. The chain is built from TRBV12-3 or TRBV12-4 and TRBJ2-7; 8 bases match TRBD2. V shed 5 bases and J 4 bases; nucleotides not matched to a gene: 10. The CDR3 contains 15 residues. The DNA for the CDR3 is TGTGCCAGCAGTCAAACTAGCGGCGCGCCTTACGAGCAGTACTTC. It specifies CASSQTSGAPYEQYF.

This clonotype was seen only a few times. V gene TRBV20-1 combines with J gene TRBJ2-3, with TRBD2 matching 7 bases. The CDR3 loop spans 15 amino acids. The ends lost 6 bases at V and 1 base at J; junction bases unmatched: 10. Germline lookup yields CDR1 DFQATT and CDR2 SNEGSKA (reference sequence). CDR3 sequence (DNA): TGCAGTGCGCAGAGTGGGCGGGAGCGCACAGATACGCAGTATTTT. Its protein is CSAQSGRERTDTQYF.

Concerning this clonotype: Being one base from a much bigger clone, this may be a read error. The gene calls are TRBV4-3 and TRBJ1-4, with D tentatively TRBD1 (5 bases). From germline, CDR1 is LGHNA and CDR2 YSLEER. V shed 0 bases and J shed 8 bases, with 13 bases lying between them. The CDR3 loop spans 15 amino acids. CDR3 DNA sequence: TGCGCCAGCAGCCAAGATCCCGGGGGTAGCGAAAAACTGTTTTTT. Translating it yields CASSQDPGGSEKLFF.

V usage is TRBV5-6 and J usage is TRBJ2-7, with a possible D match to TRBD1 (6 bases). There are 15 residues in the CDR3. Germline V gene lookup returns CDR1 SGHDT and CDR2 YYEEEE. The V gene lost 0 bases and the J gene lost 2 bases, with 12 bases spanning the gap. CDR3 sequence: CASSLGPGQTYEQYF. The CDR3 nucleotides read TGTGCCAGCAGCTTGGGACCGGGACAAACCTACGAGCAGTACTTC.

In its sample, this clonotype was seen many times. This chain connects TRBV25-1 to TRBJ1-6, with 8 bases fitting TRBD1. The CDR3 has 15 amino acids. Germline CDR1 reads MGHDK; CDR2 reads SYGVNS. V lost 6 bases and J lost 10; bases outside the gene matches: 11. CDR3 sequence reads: CASRGPTGAYSPLHF. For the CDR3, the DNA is TGTGCCAGCAGGGGACCGACAGGGGCGTACTCACCCCTCCACTTT.